Listed below are T cell receptor beta chains from one sample, sequenced in a study of vaccination and CD4 T cells after COVID-19. TCRdb re-called the PCR reads with MiXCR, one entry per CDR3 protein. The sample holds under 6,500 distinct CDR3 sequences; approximately 35% are singletons and the top ten take about 32%. The antigens these receptors bind are not known. The sample consisted of CD4+ T cells from blood, cultured in vitro. The source is a human donor in good health. CDR3s include the opening cysteine and the closing phenylalanine or tryptophan. A D gene is named only where the DNA matches it firmly. Clone size is stated in some rows and not others, as once, few, many or a class when expanded.

v_call,clone_size,d_call,j_call,cdr3_nt,cdr3_aa
TRBV6-1,few,.,TRBJ1-5,TGTGCCAGCAGCCCTGGACTCGGGGCGAATCAGCCCCAGCATTTT,CASSPGLGANQPQHF
TRBV20-1,.,.,TRBJ1-1,TGCAGTGCTAAACCAAGCCTGATTCCGGCCCCGACAGGACACCACACTGAAGCTTTCTTT,CSAKPSLIPAPTGHHTEAFF
TRBV6-1,few,TRBD2,TRBJ2-2,TGTGCCAGCAGGACTCCGAGCGGGGGGCACACCGGGGAGCTGTTTTTT,CASRTPSGGHTGELFF
TRBV11-2,.,.,TRBJ1-1,TGTGCCAGCAGCAAATGGGGGGGAGGGGACACTGAAGCTTTCTTT,CASSKWGGGDTEAFF
TRBV29-1,few,.,TRBJ2-3,TGCAGCGTTGAGGGCAACACAGATACGCAGTATTTT,CSVEGNTDTQYF
TRBV19,.,.,TRBJ2-4,TGTGCCAGTAGTATGGGGGTATCGATCGTTCAGTACTTC,CASSMGVSIVQYF
TRBV7-3,few,.,TRBJ1-2,TGTGCCAGCAGCCCAGATAGTGGGGGCCGGGGCTACACCTTC,CASSPDSGGRGYTF
TRBV5-5,.,.,TRBJ1-1,TGTGCCAGCAGCCCCCCCTGGGAGAACACTGAAGCTTTCTTT,CASSPPWENTEAFF
TRBV15,.,TRBD2,TRBJ2-5,TGTGCCACCAGCGGAGCGGGGGTGAGAGAGACCCAGTACTTC,CATSGAGVRETQYF
TRBV5-1,large,.,TRBJ1-1,TGCGCCAGCAGCTTGGGGGGACCTACTGAAGCTTTCTTT,CASSLGGPTEAFF
TRBV6-1,few,.,TRBJ2-4,TGTGCCAGCAGTCCCACCCCCCTTTCCCAAAACATTCAGTACTTC,CASSPTPLSQNIQYF
TRBV27,.,.,TRBJ1-1,TGTGCCAGCACCTCGACTGAATTGAACACTGAAGCTTTCTTT,CASTSTELNTEAFF
TRBV10-2,few,TRBD1,TRBJ1-1,TGCGCCAGCAGTGTGGGACAGGCCCTCGCCACTGAAGCTTTCTTT,CASSVGQALATEAFF
TRBV11-3,.,.,TRBJ2-3,TGTGCCAGCAGCAACGGACGAAGAGGCAACACAGATACGCAGTATTTT,CASSNGRRGNTDTQYF
TRBV2,.,.,TRBJ2-3,TGTGCCAGCAGTGGGCAGATAAGCACAGATACGCAGTATTTT,CASSGQISTDTQYF
TRBV6-2/TRBV6-3,few,.,TRBJ2-4,TGTGCCAGCAGTGGGGGGCCTGGCATTCAGTACTTC,CASSGGPGIQYF
TRBV18,.,TRBD1,TRBJ1-2,TGTGCCAGCTCACCAGGAATGGACAGGGGGCGAGGAAGCTATGGCTACACCTTC,CASSPGMDRGRGSYGYTF
TRBV14,.,.,TRBJ1-2,TGTGCCAGCAGCCGCTTCGGGGACGGCTACACCTTC,CASSRFGDGYTF